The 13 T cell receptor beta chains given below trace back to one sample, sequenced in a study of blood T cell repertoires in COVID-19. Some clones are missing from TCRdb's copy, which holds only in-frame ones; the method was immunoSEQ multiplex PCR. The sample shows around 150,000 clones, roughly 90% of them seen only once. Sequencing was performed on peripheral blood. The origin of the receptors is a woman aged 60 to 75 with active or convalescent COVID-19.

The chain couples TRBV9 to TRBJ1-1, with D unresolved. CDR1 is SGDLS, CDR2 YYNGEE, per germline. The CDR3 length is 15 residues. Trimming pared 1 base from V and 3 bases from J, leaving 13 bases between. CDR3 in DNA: TGTGCCAGCAGCGTAATCTTAGGGAGGGACACTGAAGCTTTCTTT. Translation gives CASSVILGRDTEAFF.

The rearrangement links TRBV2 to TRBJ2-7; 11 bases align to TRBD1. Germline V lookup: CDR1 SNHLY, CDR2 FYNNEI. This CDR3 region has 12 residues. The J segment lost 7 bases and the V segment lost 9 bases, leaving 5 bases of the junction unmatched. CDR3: CARAGTGGEQYF. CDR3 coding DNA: TGTGCCAGAGCCGGGACAGGGGGTGAGCAGTACTTC.

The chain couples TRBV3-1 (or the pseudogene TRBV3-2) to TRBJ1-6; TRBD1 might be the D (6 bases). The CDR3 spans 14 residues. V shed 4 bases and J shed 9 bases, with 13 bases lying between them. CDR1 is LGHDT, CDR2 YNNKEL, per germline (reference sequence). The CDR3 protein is CASSLTGLVSPLHF. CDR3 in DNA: TGTGCCAGCAGCCTCACAGGGTTGGTTTCACCCCTCCACTTT.

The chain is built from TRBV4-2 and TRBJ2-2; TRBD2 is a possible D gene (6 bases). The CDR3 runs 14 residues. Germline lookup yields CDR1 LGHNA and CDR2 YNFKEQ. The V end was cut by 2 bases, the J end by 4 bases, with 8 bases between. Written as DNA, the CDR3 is TGTGCCAGCAGCCAAATGGGGGGCACCGGGGAGCTGTTTTTT. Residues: CASSQMGGTGELFF.

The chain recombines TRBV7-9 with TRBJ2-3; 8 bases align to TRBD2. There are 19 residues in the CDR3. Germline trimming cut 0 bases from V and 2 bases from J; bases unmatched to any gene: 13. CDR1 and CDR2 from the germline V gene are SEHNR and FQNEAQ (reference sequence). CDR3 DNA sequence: TGTGCCAGCAGCTTAGCGCATGGTATTACTAGCGGCTACACAGATACGCAGTATTTT. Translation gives CASSLAHGITSGYTDTQYF.

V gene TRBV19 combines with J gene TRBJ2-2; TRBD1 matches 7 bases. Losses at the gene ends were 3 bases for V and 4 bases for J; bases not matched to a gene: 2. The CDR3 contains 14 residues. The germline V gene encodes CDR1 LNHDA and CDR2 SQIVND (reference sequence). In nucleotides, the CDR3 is TGTGCCAGTAGTATGGCAGGGGGCACCGGGGAGCTGTTTTTT. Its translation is CASSMAGGTGELFF.

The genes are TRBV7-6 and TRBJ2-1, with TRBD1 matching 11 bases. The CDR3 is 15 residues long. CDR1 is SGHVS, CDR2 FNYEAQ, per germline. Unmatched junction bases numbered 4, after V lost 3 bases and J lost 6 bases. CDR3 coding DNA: TGTGCCAGCAGCTTGGGACAGGGGGGGACCAATGAGCAGTTCTTC. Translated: CASSLGQGGTNEQFF.

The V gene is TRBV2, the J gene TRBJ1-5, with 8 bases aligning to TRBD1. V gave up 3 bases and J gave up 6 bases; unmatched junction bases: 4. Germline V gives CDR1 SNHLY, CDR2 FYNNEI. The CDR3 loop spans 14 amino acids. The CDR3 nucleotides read TGTGCCAGCAGTGATGGACAGGGTACTCAGCCCCAGCATTTT. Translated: CASSDGQGTQPQHF.

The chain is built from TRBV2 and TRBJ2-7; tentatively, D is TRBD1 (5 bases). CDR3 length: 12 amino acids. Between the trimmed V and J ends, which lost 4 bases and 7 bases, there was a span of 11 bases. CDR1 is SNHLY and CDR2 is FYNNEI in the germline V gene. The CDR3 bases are TGTGCCAGCAGTGGGGGTCGGACAGAGCAGTACTTC. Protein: CASSGGRTEQYF.

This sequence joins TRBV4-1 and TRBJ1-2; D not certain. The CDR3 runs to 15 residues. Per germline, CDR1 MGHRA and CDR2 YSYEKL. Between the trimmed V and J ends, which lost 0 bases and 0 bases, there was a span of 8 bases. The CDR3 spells CASSQESFTNYGYTF. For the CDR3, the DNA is TGCGCCAGCAGCCAAGAGTCATTCACTAACTATGGCTACACCTTC.

CDR3 amino acids: CASSAQQGKGTDTQYF. The DNA for the CDR3 is TGTGCCAGCAGCGCCCAACAGGGGAAGGGCACAGATACGCAGTATTTT. The rearrangement links TRBV9 to TRBJ2-3; TRBD1 matches at 7 bases. This CDR3 is 16 amino acids long. Germline CDR1 SGDLS, CDR2 YYNGEE. V dropped 3 bases and J dropped 1; count of bases not matched to a gene: 8.

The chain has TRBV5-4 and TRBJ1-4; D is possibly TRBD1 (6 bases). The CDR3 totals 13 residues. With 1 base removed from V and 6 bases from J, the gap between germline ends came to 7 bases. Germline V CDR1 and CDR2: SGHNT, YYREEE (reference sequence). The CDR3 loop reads CASSLPGDEKLFF. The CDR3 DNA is TGTGCCAGCAGCTTGCCAGGGGATGAAAAACTGTTTTTT.

The CDR3 DNA reads as TGTGCCAGCAGCTTAGGCGGGATGGGAAACACCATATATTTT. Protein product: CASSLGGMGNTIYF. The J gene is TRBJ1-3, the V gene TRBV7-9; D ambiguous. CDR1 is SEHNR and CDR2 is FQNEAQ in the germline V gene (reference sequence). The CDR3 extends over 14 amino acids. Between the trimmed V and J ends, which lost 1 base and 4 bases, there was a span of 8 bases. The variable domain in full, completed from reference TRBV7-9 and TRBJ1-3, reads DTGVSQNPRHKITKRGQNVTFRCDPISEHNRLYWYRQTLGQGPEFLTYFQNEAQLEKSRLLSDRFSAERPKGSFSTLEIQRTEQGDSAMYLCASSLGGMGNTIYFGEGSWLTVV.